This TCR beta chain was sequenced for a study of post-analysis software for immune sequencing data (dated by TCRdb to the mid-2010s). General notes on the study: Relapsing-remitting, secondary progressive and progressive-relapsing multiple sclerosis were recorded as disease courses, and subtype annotation was lacking for some patients. The patient repertoires were set against around ten previously published healthy control repertoires from donors whose ages ranged from roughly 6 to 27 years. A subset of samples was prepared in parallel using single-end sample barcoding, then pooled and co-amplified after Illumina adapter ligation.

Sequences SGHRS (CDR1) and YFSETQ (CDR2) are obtained from the germline V gene. Taken from cysteine to phenylalanine, the CDR3 has 13 residues. This entry keeps only the CDR3 DNA: 39 bases, framed from base 1. The V end gives up 7 bases and the J end 3 bases, leaving 7 bases in the junction not matched to a gene. To demonstrate the VDJtools post-analysis software, TCR beta repertoires were profiled from the peripheral blood of 13 young patients with multiple sclerosis. The multiple sclerosis patients were children and adolescents ranging in age from roughly 6 to 15 years. The library was prepared using PCR. Instrument on record: Illumina HiSeq 2500. Unique molecular identifiers were incorporated into TCR beta cDNA libraries to reduce PCR and sequencing biases. Some 500,000 cDNA molecules were obtained per 1 to 10 million input T cells, so each molecule approximated one T cell. The same protocol used for the earlier healthy control dataset was applied to prepare and sequence the patient libraries. Within a given batch, samples were prepared together, multiplexed and sequenced on the same HiSeq lane. Processing in the source paper ran as follows. Raw barcoded reads were processed with MIGEC, discarding single-read molecular identifier groups before consensus assembly and CDR3 extraction. Clonotype tables were post-analysed with VDJtools, normalizing diversity by down-sampling all datasets to the smallest sample size. To correct batch-related cross-sample contamination, repertoire overlap clustering matched CDR3 amino acid sequences but not nucleotide sequences. Through fastp at Q25 and MiXCR, TCRdb rebuilt clones from the public reads, retaining in-frame beta chains. For every CDR3 protein sequence, its rows merge into one entry that carries the most common genes and DNA. The V and J calls, along with clone size, are taken from TCRdb and not from the paper's own processing. Recorded for this sample are over 300,000 distinct CDR3 sequences; about a third of them occurred a single time. The ten most abundant clones make up under 15% of the sample.

This clonotype came up a few times. There is no known antigen for this receptor. Base-call qualities are not available, and no considerably larger clone is one nucleotide away. Beyond this particular receptor, the publication reports: Strong co-clustering of samples prepared in the same batch was shown by direct clustering with F measure, prompting a batch-effect correction. Significantly higher frequencies in patients than in controls were found for five or six TRBV segments, including TRBV5-6, TRBV5-1 and TRBV20-1. The control group was slightly older than the multiple sclerosis patient group. Significantly lower normalized Chao1 diversity was found in multiple sclerosis patients than in controls, suggesting substantial peripheral T-cell clonal expansion.

The chain is encoded by TRBV5-1 joined to TRBJ2-7; the central 7 bases match TRBD2. The TCR sequence derives from a girl under 18 with multiple sclerosis. Material for sequencing was blood. The nucleotide sequence reads TGCGCCAGCGCCCTGGGGGGGGACTACGAGCAGTACTTC. It is translated as CASALGGDYEQYF.